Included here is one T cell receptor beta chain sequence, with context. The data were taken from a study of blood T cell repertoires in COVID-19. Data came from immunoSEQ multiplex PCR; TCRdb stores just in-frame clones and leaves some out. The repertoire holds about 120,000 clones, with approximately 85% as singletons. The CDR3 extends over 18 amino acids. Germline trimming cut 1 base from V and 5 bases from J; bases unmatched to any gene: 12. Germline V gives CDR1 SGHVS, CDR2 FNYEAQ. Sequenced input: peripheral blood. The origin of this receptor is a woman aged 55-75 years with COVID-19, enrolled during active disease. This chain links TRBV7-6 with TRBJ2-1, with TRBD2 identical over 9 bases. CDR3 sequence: CASSLGLSGGHRNNEQFF. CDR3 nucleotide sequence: TGTGCCAGCAGCTTAGGACTTAGCGGGGGCCACCGTAACAATGAGCAGTTCTTC. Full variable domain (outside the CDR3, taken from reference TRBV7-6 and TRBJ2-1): GAGVSQSPRYKVTKRGQDVALRCDPISGHVSLYWYRQALGQGPEFLTYFNYEAQQDKSGLPNDRFSAERPEGSISTLTIQRTEQRDSAMYRCASSLGLSGGHRNNEQFFGPGTRLTVL.